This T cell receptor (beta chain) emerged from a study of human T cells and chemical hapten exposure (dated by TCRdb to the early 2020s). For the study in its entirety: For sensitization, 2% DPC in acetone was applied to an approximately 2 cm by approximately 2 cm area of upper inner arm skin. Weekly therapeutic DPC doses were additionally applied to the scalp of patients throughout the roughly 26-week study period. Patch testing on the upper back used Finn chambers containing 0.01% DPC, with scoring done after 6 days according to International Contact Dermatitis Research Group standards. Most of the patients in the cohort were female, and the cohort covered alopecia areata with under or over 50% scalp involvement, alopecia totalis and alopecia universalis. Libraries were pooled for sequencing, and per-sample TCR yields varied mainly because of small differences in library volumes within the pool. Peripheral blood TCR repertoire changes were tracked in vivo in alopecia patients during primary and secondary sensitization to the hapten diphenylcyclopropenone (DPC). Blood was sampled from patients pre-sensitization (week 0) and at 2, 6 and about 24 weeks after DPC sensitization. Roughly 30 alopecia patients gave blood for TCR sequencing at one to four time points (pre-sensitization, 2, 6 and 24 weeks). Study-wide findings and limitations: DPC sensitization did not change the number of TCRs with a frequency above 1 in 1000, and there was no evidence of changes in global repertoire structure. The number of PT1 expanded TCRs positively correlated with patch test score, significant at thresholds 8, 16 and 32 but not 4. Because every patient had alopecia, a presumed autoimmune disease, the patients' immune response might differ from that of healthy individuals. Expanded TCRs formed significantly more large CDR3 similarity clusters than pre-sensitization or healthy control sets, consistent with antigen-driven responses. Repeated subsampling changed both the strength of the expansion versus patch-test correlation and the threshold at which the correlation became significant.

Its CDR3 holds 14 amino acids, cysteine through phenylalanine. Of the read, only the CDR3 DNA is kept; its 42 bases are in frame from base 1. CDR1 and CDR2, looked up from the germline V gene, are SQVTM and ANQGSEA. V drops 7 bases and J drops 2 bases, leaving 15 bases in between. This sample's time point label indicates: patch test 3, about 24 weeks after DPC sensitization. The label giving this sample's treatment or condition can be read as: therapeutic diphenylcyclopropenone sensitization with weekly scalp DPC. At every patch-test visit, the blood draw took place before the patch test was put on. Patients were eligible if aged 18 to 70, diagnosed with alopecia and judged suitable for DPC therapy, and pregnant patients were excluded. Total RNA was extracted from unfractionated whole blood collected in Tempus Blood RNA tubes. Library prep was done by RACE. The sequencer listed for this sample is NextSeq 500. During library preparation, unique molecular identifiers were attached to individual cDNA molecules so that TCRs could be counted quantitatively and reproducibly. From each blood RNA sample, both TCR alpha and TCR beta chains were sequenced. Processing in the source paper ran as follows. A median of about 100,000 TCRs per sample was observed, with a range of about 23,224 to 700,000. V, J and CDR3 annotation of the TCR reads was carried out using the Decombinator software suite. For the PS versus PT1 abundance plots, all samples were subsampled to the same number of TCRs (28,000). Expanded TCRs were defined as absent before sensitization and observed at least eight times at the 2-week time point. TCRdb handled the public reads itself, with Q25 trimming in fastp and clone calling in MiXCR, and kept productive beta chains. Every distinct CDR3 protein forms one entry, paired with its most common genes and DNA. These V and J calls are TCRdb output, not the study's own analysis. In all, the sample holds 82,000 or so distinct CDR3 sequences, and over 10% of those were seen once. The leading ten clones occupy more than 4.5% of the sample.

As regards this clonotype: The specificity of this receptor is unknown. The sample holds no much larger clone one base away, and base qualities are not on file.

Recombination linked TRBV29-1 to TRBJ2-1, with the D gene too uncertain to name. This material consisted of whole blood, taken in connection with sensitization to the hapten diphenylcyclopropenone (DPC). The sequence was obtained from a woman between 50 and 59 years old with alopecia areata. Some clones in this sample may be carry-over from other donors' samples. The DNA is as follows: TGCAGCGCCCAAGATGGGGTAACCTACAATGAGCAGTTCTTC. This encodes CSAQDGVTYNEQFF.